This entry lists 22 T cell receptor beta chains sequenced from one sample in a study of blood T cell repertoires in COVID-19. Method: immunoSEQ multiplex PCR; TCRdb's copy keeps in-frame clones and lacks some. The sample has about 120,000 clones; about four fifths are singletons. Sequencing input: PBMCs or T cells enriched from blood (not recorded which). All receptors derive from a woman aged 25-40 years who had recovered from COVID-19.

The gene calls are TRBV7-3 and TRBJ2-1, with TRBD2 as a possible D gene (6 bases). The V gene lost 5 bases and the J gene lost 8 bases, with 19 bases spanning the gap. From germline, CDR1 is SGHTA and CDR2 FQGTGA. CDR3 length: 15 amino acids. CDR3 residues: CASSLASAKGYEQFF. CDR3 nucleotide sequence: TGTGCCAGCAGCCTGGCTAGCGCCAAAGGGTATGAGCAGTTCTTC. The entire variable domain, with the rest obtained from reference TRBV7-3 and TRBJ2-1, is as follows: GAGVSQTPSNKVTEKGKYVELRCDPISGHTALYWYRQSLGQGPEFLIYFQGTGAADDSGLPNDRFFAVRPEGSVSTLKIQRTERGDSAVYLCASSLASAKGYEQFFGPGTRLTVL.

This clone has only one observation. The chain links TRBV6-5 to TRBJ2-1, with TRBD2 matching 9 bases. Trimming at V came to 0 bases and at J to 8 bases, leaving 8 bases not matched to a gene. Germline V CDR1 and CDR2: MNHEY, SVGAGI. This CDR3 contains 16 residues. CDR3 in DNA: TGTGCCAGCAGTTACTCGGGCGGGAGGGCCTCGGATGAGCAGTTCTTC. It is translated as CASSYSGGRASDEQFF.

The chain uses TRBV5-6 and TRBJ2-7; a possible D gene is TRBD2 (7 bases). CDR1 SGHDT and CDR2 YYEEEE come from the germline V gene. The CDR3 extends over 14 amino acids. The germline V and J ends were trimmed by 1 base and 6 bases, with 14 bases remaining between them. Here the CDR3 DNA reads TGTGCCAGCAGCTTGTTGGGGGGGCGCTCCGAGCAGTACTTC. This encodes CASSLLGGRSEQYF. Looking up the rest from reference TRBV5-6 and TRBJ2-7 gives the full variable domain: DAGVTQSPTHLIKTRGQQVTLRCSPKSGHDTVSWYQQALGQGPQFIFQYYEEEERQRGNFPDRFSGHQFPNYSSELNVNALLLGDSALYLCASSLLGGRSEQYFGPGTRLTVT.

The chain employs TRBV4-2 and TRBJ2-5; no definite D call. Trimming stripped 0 bases from V and 5 bases from J, with 7 bases between. The CDR3 has 13 residues. Looked up from germline, CDR1 is LGHNA and CDR2 is YNFKEQ. CDR3 sequence (DNA): TGTGCCAGCAGCCAAGATCTCCGGGAGACCCAGTACTTC. Protein sequence: CASSQDLRETQYF.

The rearrangement joins TRBV11-3 to TRBJ2-2; D is undetermined. The CDR3 consists of 12 residues. Trimming shortened V by 3 bases and J by 6 bases, and 5 bases separated the two germline ends. The germline V gene has CDR1 SGHNT and CDR2 YENEEA. The CDR3 DNA follows: TGTGCCAGCAGCTTTCGGGCCGGGGAGCTGTTTTTT. It translates to CASSFRAGELFF.

The chain employs TRBV15 and TRBJ1-2, with 7 bases lining up with TRBD1. The CDR3 spans 15 residues. With 4 bases clipped from V and 3 bases from J, the junction kept 8 bases outside the gene matches. Germline-derived CDR1 and CDR2 are LNHNV and YYDKDF (reference sequence). CDR3 coding DNA: TGTGCCACCAGCATCGGACAGGACCCTTACTATGGCTACACCTTC. It yields the protein CATSIGQDPYYGYTF.

The chain joins TRBV9 to TRBJ1-3; D uncertain. With 0 bases removed from V and 0 bases from J, the gap between germline ends came to 7 bases. Germline CDR1 and CDR2: SGDLS and YYNGEE. The CDR3 spans 15 residues. The CDR3 region is CASSVVGDSGNTIYF. DNA for the CDR3: TGTGCCAGCAGCGTAGTCGGGGACTCTGGAAACACCATATATTTT.

CDR3 residues: CASSYGRDRGEQFF. The CDR3 DNA reads TGTGCCAGCAGTTATGGTCGAGACAGGGGGGAGCAGTTCTTC. The rearrangement links TRBV6-5 to TRBJ2-1; the match to TRBD1 covers 9 bases. This CDR3 contains 14 residues. The germline V gene encodes CDR1 MNHEY and CDR2 SVGAGI. After removal of 3 bases from V and 10 bases from J, the junction contained 7 bases not matched to a gene.

The rearrangement links TRBV6-5 to TRBJ2-7; D is unresolved. The germline V gene has CDR1 MNHEY and CDR2 SVGAGI. Trimming took 5 bases from V and 5 from J, leaving 19 bases between them. The CDR3 sequence is 15 residues long. The CDR3 bases are TGTGCCAGCAGTCTAACTCGAATGGCGGTCAACGAGCAGTACTTC. Its protein is CASSLTRMAVNEQYF.

This clone was seen a handful of times. The rearrangement uses TRBV27 and TRBJ2-3; D might be TRBD1 (6 bases). The CDR3 has 15 amino acids. V was clipped by 1 base and J by 4 bases, with 12 bases between them. Germline V gene sequence: CDR1 MNHEY, CDR2 SMNVEV (reference sequence). This chain's CDR3 is CASSLFGEGADTQYF. The CDR3 DNA reads as TGTGCCAGCAGTTTATTTGGCGAGGGGGCAGATACGCAGTATTTT.

This clone was seen a single time. This rearrangement joins TRBV9 to TRBJ1-2; tentatively, D is TRBD1 (6 bases). This CDR3 comprises 16 residues. V was cut by 0 bases and J by 5 bases, with 17 bases left in between. Looked up from germline, CDR1 is SGDLS and CDR2 is YYNGEE. The CDR3 DNA reads TGTGCCAGCAGCGTAGGGCGGGGGACGACAGGTTATGGCTACACCTTC. It encodes CASSVGRGTTGYGYTF.

The rearrangement links TRBV4-1 to TRBJ2-1; tentatively, D is TRBD2 (6 bases). Germline V gene lookup returns CDR1 MGHRA and CDR2 YSYEKL. The V and J ends lost 0 bases and 4 bases respectively, with 13 bases between them. The CDR3 covers 16 residues. CDR3 sequence (DNA): TGCGCCAGCAGCCAAGAGGGAGGATGGCGGTACAATGAGCAGTTCTTC. Translation: CASSQEGGWRYNEQFF.

Remarks on this clone: The sample has other DNA sequences that encode this CDR3 too. This chain uses TRBV7-2 with TRBJ1-3; D is possibly TRBD1 (5 bases). CDR3 length equals 15 residues. Trimming shortened V by 2 bases and J by 1 base, and 9 bases separated the two germline ends. Germline V gene data show CDR1 as SGHTA and CDR2 as FQGNSA. The CDR3, as DNA: TGTGCCAGCAGCTTAAGGCAGGGTTCTGGAAACACCATATATTTT. It yields the protein CASSLRQGSGNTIYF. The whole variable domain, remainder taken from reference TRBV7-2 and TRBJ1-3, is GAGVSQSPSNKVTEKGKDVELRCDPISGHTALYWYRQSLGQGLEFLIYFQGNSAPDKSGLPSDRFSAERTGGSVSTLTIQRTQQEDSAVYLCASSLRQGSGNTIYFGEGSWLTVV.

The V and J genes are TRBV27 and TRBJ2-2, with a possible D match to TRBD2 (5 bases). V shed 2 bases and J shed 5 bases, with 6 bases lying between them. This CDR3 spans 13 amino acids. CDR1 MNHEY and CDR2 SMNVEV come from the germline V gene (reference sequence). The CDR3 spells CASSLRETGELFF. The CDR3 DNA follows: TGTGCCAGCAGTTTAAGGGAGACCGGGGAGCTGTTTTTT.

This clone turned up a few times. The genes are TRBV7-9 and TRBJ1-3, with D possibly TRBD1 on 6 matching bases. Trimming shortened V by 1 base and J by 4 bases, and 11 bases separated the two germline ends. This CDR3 spans 15 amino acids. From germline, CDR1 is SEHNR and CDR2 FQNEAQ (reference sequence). DNA for the CDR3: TGTGCCAGCAGCTTAGGCCGGACAGCAGGAAACACCATATATTTT. Residues: CASSLGRTAGNTIYF.

This clone was seen only once. J is TRBJ2-7 and V is TRBV5-1, with 12 bases matching TRBD2. V dropped 5 bases and J dropped 3; count of bases not matched to a gene: 3. The CDR3 length is 14 residues. Germline V lookup: CDR1 SGHRS, CDR2 YFSETQ. The CDR3 nucleotides are TGCGCCAGCAGGACGACTAGCGGGAGCTACGAGCAGTACTTC. It yields the protein CASRTTSGSYEQYF.

The rearrangement joins TRBV6-5 to TRBJ1-4; D perhaps matches TRBD1 (5 bases). Germline CDR1 reads MNHEY; CDR2 reads SVGAGI. V lost 0 bases to trimming and J lost 5 bases, with 13 bases between them. The CDR3 is 16 amino acids. CDR3 sequence reads: CASSYSGRGWNEKLFF. CDR3 nucleotide sequence: TGTGCCAGCAGTTACTCGGGGCGGGGTTGGAATGAAAAACTGTTTTTT.

The rearrangement links TRBV7-9 to TRBJ1-1, with TRBD1 identical over 7 bases. V gave up 4 bases and J gave up 1 base; unmatched junction bases: 6. Germline V CDR1 and CDR2: SEHNR, FQNEAQ (reference sequence). CDR3 size: 15 residues. The CDR3 DNA is TGTGCCAGCAGCTGGCTACAGGGGAGGAACACTGAAGCTTTCTTT. Translating gives CASSWLQGRNTEAFF.

The chain combines TRBV5-6 with TRBJ1-1, with 8 bases aligning to TRBD1. V lost 3 bases to trimming and J lost 1 base; unmatched junction nucleotides: 5. The germline gives CDR1 SGHDT, CDR2 YYEEEE. The CDR3 consists of 15 residues. Here the CDR3 DNA reads TGTGCCAGCAGCTACTGGACAGGGCCGAACACTGAAGCTTTCTTT. Residues: CASSYWTGPNTEAFF.

The chain links TRBV27 to TRBJ2-3, with 8 bases lining up with TRBD2. Germline V gives CDR1 MNHEY, CDR2 SMNVEV (reference sequence). This CDR3 comprises 15 residues. V lost 2 bases to trimming and J lost 4 bases; unmatched junction nucleotides: 5. In DNA, the CDR3 is TGTGCCAGCAGTTTAAGAGCGGGAGTTCCAGATACGCAGTATTTT. Translated: CASSLRAGVPDTQYF.

The J gene is TRBJ2-1, the V gene TRBV9; TRBD2 aligns across 16 bases. Trimming removed 4 bases from V and 0 bases from J; junction bases left unmatched: 7. The CDR3 extends over 19 amino acids. Germline loops: CDR1 SGDLS, CDR2 YYNGEE. In nucleotides, the CDR3 is TGTGCCAGCAGCCAAGAGGGACTAGCGGGAGGGAGCTCCTACAATGAGCAGTTCTTC. It codes for CASSQEGLAGGSSYNEQFF.

The chain recombines TRBV29-1 with TRBJ2-3; 7 bases match TRBD1. Per germline, CDR1 SQVTM and CDR2 ANQGSEA. This CDR3 has 12 residues. V gave up 7 bases and J gave up 2 bases; unmatched junction bases: 3. CDR3 region: CSGTGNTDTQYF. CDR3 bases: TGCAGCGGGACAGGAAACACAGATACGCAGTATTTT.